The 29 T cell receptor beta chains below all came from one sample that was sequenced in a study of beta chain features in type 1 diabetes. The authors reverse transcribed all of the isolated RNA, so sequencing captured expressed TCRB transcripts. The repertoire was sequenced with immunoSEQ multiplex PCR; TCRdb's copy has only in-frame clones and lacks some. This sample has about 150,000 clones, with 9.2% found just once. Sequencing was done on a sample of central memory CD4+ T cells from blood. The receptors derive from a man aged 18 to 35 in good health.

The CDR3 here is CASSQEGVADLGEKLFF. The CDR3, as DNA: TGTGCCAGCAGCCAAGAGGGAGTGGCAGACCTCGGGGAAAAACTGTTTTTT. The rearrangement uses TRBV4-2 and TRBJ1-4; D is ambiguous. This CDR3 has 17 residues. V lost 0 bases and J lost 8, with 19 bases in between. CDR1 and CDR2 (germline): LGHNA, YNFKEQ.

This clone was counted a few times. This chain uses TRBV27 with TRBJ2-1; 9 nucleotides align to TRBD2. Germline lookup yields CDR1 MNHEY and CDR2 SMNVEV (reference sequence). The V and J ends lost 6 bases and 1 base, in that order; junction bases with no gene match: 7. This CDR3 region has 16 residues. The CDR3 region is CASSRGSGGSYNEQFF. The CDR3 nucleotides read TGTGCCAGCAGCCGAGGGAGCGGGGGGTCCTACAATGAGCAGTTCTTC.

This clone was found a few times. This sequence joins TRBV4-2 and TRBJ2-4; 8 positions agree with TRBD1. J gave up 9 bases and V 5 bases, and 6 bases lay outside the gene matches. CDR1 and CDR2 (germline): LGHNA, YNFKEQ. This CDR3 comprises 13 residues. The chain's CDR3 is CASSLGQEGIQYF. DNA of the CDR3: TGTGCCAGCAGCTTGGGACAGGAAGGCATTCAGTACTTC.

The table lists this clone with a few counts. The chain recombines TRBV30 with TRBJ1-5; a possible D gene is TRBD1 (6 bases). CDR1 and CDR2 from the germline V gene are GTSNPN and SVGIG (reference sequence). V lost 5 bases, J lost 6 bases, and 20 bases lay in between. This CDR3 spans 15 amino acids. The CDR3 here is CAWSGGVGGRQPQHF. The CDR3 DNA reads as TGTGCCTGGTCCGGAGGGGTCGGGGGGCGTCAGCCCCAGCATTTT.

The chain joins TRBV5-8 to TRBJ2-3; 7 bases line up with TRBD1. The V gene end was trimmed by 2 bases and the J gene end by 0 bases; junction bases not matched to a gene: 3. This CDR3 is 15 amino acids long. CDR1 is SGHTS, CDR2 YDEGEE, per germline. Here the CDR3 DNA reads TGTGCCAGCAGCTTACAAGGGGGCAGCACAGATACGCAGTATTTT. Its protein product is CASSLQGGSTDTQYF.

This clone has more than one count but fewer than ten. The V gene is TRBV10-3, the J gene TRBJ1-1; TRBD1 matches at 7 bases. Germline values: CDR1 ENHRY, CDR2 SYGVKD. This CDR3 has 14 amino acids. Unmatched junction bases numbered 6, after V lost 8 bases and J lost 0 bases. The CDR3 is CAIGDSTLNTEAFF. In nucleotides, the CDR3 is TGTGCCATCGGGGACAGCACCCTGAACACTGAAGCTTTCTTT.

Only a few counts were recorded for this clone. Being one base from a much bigger clone, this may be a read error. This sequence joins TRBV11-3 and TRBJ2-1, with 8 bases aligning to TRBD2. This CDR3 has 15 residues. The trim removed 1 base at V and 2 bases at J, leaving 1 base unmatched. CDR1 SGHNT and CDR2 YENEEA come from the germline V gene. The CDR3 region has the DNA TGTGCCAGCAGCTTAGGCGGGGGGACCTACAATGAGCAGTTCTTC. This codes for CASSLGGGTYNEQFF.

In DNA, the CDR3 is TGTGCCAGCTCCCAAAATAGTGTCGTCCCGTCATTATATGGCTACACCTTC. Residues: CASSQNSVVPSLYGYTF. The J gene is TRBJ1-2, the V gene TRBV18; D call uncertain. Germline V gives CDR1 KGHSH, CDR2 LQKENI. The V gene lost 6 bases and the J gene lost 5 bases, with 25 bases spanning the gap. There are 17 residues in the CDR3.

The V call is TRBV27, the J call TRBJ2-3; 10 bases fit TRBD1. This CDR3 is 15 amino acids long. The V segment lost 3 bases and the J segment 7 bases; nucleotides outside the gene matches: 7. Per germline, CDR1 MNHEY and CDR2 SMNVEV (reference sequence). CDR3 DNA: TGTGCCAGCAGTTTGAGGGACAGGGGAGGAAATACGCAGTATTTT. Translated: CASSLRDRGGNTQYF.

The table lists this clone with many counts. Other DNA variants within this sample encode the same CDR3. The V gene is TRBV20-1, the J gene TRBJ2-1; 7 bases match TRBD1. The trim removed 5 bases at V and 5 bases at J, leaving 0 bases unmatched. From germline, CDR1 is DFQATT and CDR2 SNEGSKA (reference sequence). This CDR3 spans 11 amino acids. CDR3 loop: CSADRDNEQFF. The CDR3 bases are TGCAGTGCTGACAGGGACAATGAGCAGTTCTTC.

This chain connects TRBV5-1 to TRBJ2-7; 9 bases fit TRBD2. Germline V lookup: CDR1 SGHRS, CDR2 YFSETQ. This CDR3 is 14 amino acids long. V dropped 4 bases and J dropped 7; count of bases not matched to a gene: 9. CDR3 in amino acids: CASSPGLASSEQYF. The CDR3, as DNA: TGCGCCAGCAGCCCGGGACTAGCTTCGAGTGAGCAGTACTTC. The complete variable domain, with remaining parts taken from reference TRBV5-1 and TRBJ2-7, reads KAGVTQTPRYLIKTRGQQVTLSCSPISGHRSVSWYQQTPGQGLQFLFEYFSETQRNKGNFPGRFSGRQFSNSRSEMNVSTLELGDSALYLCASSPGLASSEQYFGPGTRLTVT.

There are many counts of this clone. The V call is TRBV14, the J call TRBJ2-5, with D possibly matching TRBD1 (6 bases). Trimming cost V 1 base and J 7 bases, with 13 bases left between them. The CDR3 is made up of 14 amino acids. Germline loops: CDR1 SGHDN, CDR2 FVKESK. The CDR3 bases are TGTGCCAGCAGCCAAGTACAGGGAACCGGGACCCAGTACTTC. Amino acid sequence: CASSQVQGTGTQYF.

The CDR3 nucleotides read TGCAGCGTCCGGACAGACCTCTACGAGCAGTACTTC. Protein sequence: CSVRTDLYEQYF. This rearrangement joins TRBV29-1 to TRBJ2-7, with a tentative D call TRBD1 (6 bases). Germline V lookup: CDR1 SQVTM, CDR2 ANQGSEA. Trimming pared 6 bases from V and 3 bases from J, leaving 12 bases between. CDR3 size: 12 residues.

The chain carries TRBV18 and TRBJ2-7; 11 bases are shared with TRBD1. Germline-derived CDR1 and CDR2 are KGHSH and LQKENI. This CDR3 is 15 amino acids long. With 6 bases clipped from V and 6 bases from J, the junction kept 10 bases outside the gene matches. The CDR3 DNA reads as TGTGCCAGCTCTCAAGGACAGGGGGCCGCGGGCGAGCAGTACTTC. Amino acids: CASSQGQGAAGEQYF. Full variable domain (remainder filled in from reference TRBV18 and TRBJ2-7): NAGVMQNPRHLVRRRGQEARLRCSPMKGHSHVYWYRQLPEEGLKFMVYLQKENIIDESGMPKERFSAEFPKEGPSILRIQQVVRGDSAAYFCASSQGQGAAGEQYFGPGTRLTVT.

This clone was seen a handful of times. This chain links TRBV25-1 with TRBJ1-6, with TRBD1 identical over 10 bases. The germline CDR1 and CDR2 sequences are MGHDK and SYGVNS. J was trimmed by 10 bases and V by 6 bases; bases with no gene match: 3. The CDR3 extends over 13 amino acids. The CDR3 reads CASRGTGESPLHF. The CDR3 nucleotides are TGTGCCAGCAGGGGGACAGGGGAATCACCCCTCCACTTT. Filled out from reference TRBV25-1 and TRBJ1-6, the complete variable domain reads EADIYQTPRYLVIGTGKKITLECSQTMGHDKMYWYQQDPGMELHLIHYSYGVNSTEKGDLSSESTVSRIRTEHFPLTLESARPSHTSQYLCASRGTGESPLHFGNGTRLTVT.

This clone was detected a few times. The chain recombines TRBV5-4 with TRBJ1-4; TRBD1 matches 9 bases. The CDR3 sequence is 15 residues long. J lost 4 bases, V lost 4 bases, and 5 bases had no gene match. Germline V gives CDR1 SGHNT, CDR2 YYREEE (reference sequence). The CDR3 DNA sequence: TGTGCCAGCAGCACCGGGACAGGGAATAATGAAAAACTGTTTTTT. Amino acid sequence: CASSTGTGNNEKLFF. Combining the CDR3 with reference TRBV5-4 and TRBJ1-4 gives the whole variable domain ETGVTQSPTHLIKTRGQQVTLRCSSQSGHNTVSWYQQALGQGPQFIFQYYREEENGRGNFPPRFSGLQFPNYSSELNVNALELDDSALYLCASSTGTGNNEKLFFGSGTQLSVL.

The chain recombines TRBV12-2 with TRBJ2-3; TRBD2, as called in the table, went unchecked against the DNA. TRBV12-2 is labeled a pseudogene. CDR3 length equals 21 residues. The chain's CDR3 is CASRLRRPSGAVKQLTDTQYF. Here the CDR3 DNA reads TGTGCAAGTCGCTTACGCCGTCCTAGCGGGGCGGTTAAACAGCTCACAGATACGCAGTATTTT.

On this clone itself: A much larger clone is a single base away; this may be a read error. This chain connects TRBV28 to TRBJ2-7; D is possibly TRBD2 (5 bases). TRBJ2-5 explains the end of the DNA better; the J call may be wrong. The CDR3 has 11 amino acids. Germline lookup yields CDR1 MDHEN and CDR2 SYDVKM. CDR3 region: CASRGGETQYF. CDR3 nucleotide sequence: TGTGCCAGCAGGGGCGGGGAGACCCAGTACTTC.

This clone was counted many times. V is TRBV5-1 and J is TRBJ2-2; D is ambiguous. The ends were cut back, 2 bases at V and 11 bases at J, with 13 bases in the middle. The CDR3 is made up of 13 amino acids. Looked up from germline, CDR1 is SGHRS and CDR2 is YFSETQ. The CDR3, as DNA: TGCGCCAGCAGCTTAAACATGCAGGCAGAGCTGTTTTTT. Residues: CASSLNMQAELFF. Full variable domain (outside the CDR3, taken from reference TRBV5-1 and TRBJ2-2): KAGVTQTPRYLIKTRGQQVTLSCSPISGHRSVSWYQQTPGQGLQFLFEYFSETQRNKGNFPGRFSGRQFSNSRSEMNVSTLELGDSALYLCASSLNMQAELFFGEGSRLTVL.

The V gene is TRBV18, the J gene TRBJ1-1, with 7 bases aligning to TRBD1. Germline lookup yields CDR1 KGHSH and CDR2 LQKENI. The CDR3 length is 15 residues. The V gene end was trimmed by 3 bases and the J gene end by 0 bases; junction bases not matched to a gene: 4. The CDR3 bases are TGTGCCAGCTCACCGAGAGGGACAGTGAACACTGAAGCTTTCTTT. Its translation: CASSPRGTVNTEAFF.

This clone showed up just a few times. The chain has TRBV7-8 and TRBJ1-2; TRBD1 matches at 11 bases. J gave up 7 bases and V 5 bases, and 9 bases lay outside the gene matches. CDR1 and CDR2 from the germline V gene are SGHVS and FQNEAQ. This CDR3 comprises 15 residues. The chain's CDR3 is CASSQLPGQGVGYTF. Written as DNA, the CDR3 is TGTGCCAGCAGCCAACTCCCGGGACAGGGGGTTGGCTACACCTTC.

Only a few counts were recorded for this clone. V gene TRBV7-2 combines with J gene TRBJ2-5; 11 bases agree with TRBD2. Germline CDR1 SGHTA, CDR2 FQGNSA. There are 18 residues in the CDR3. With V trimmed by 1 base and J by 2 bases, 9 bases remained unmatched. The CDR3 nucleotides read TGTGCCAGCAGCTTAGTCGTTAGCGGGGGGGTCGCACAAGAGACCCAGTACTTC. Translating it yields CASSLVVSGGVAQETQYF.

This clone turned up a few times. The chain joins TRBV7-3 to TRBJ2-3, with D perhaps matching TRBD2 (7 bases). The CDR3 has 15 residues. Trimming stripped 6 bases from V and 6 bases from J, with 19 bases between. The germline V gene has CDR1 SGHTA and CDR2 FQGTGA. The CDR3 reads CASSLVAGAGDTQYF. CDR3 nucleotides: TGTGCCAGCAGTTTAGTGGCGGGGGCAGGGGATACGCAGTATTTT. Full variable domain (remainder filled in from reference TRBV7-3 and TRBJ2-3): GAGVSQTPSNKVTEKGKYVELRCDPISGHTALYWYRQSLGQGPEFLIYFQGTGAADDSGLPNDRFFAVRPEGSVSTLKIQRTERGDSAVYLCASSLVAGAGDTQYFGPGTRLTVL.

This clone has a handful of counts. V and J are TRBV18 and TRBJ2-3; D gene unclear. Looked up from germline, CDR1 is KGHSH and CDR2 is LQKENI. The V end lost 3 bases, the J end lost 0 bases, and 10 bases lay between the germline ends. CDR3 length equals 15 residues. The CDR3 loop is CASSPEYLSTDTQYF. CDR3 bases: TGTGCCAGCTCACCTGAGTACTTAAGCACAGATACGCAGTATTTT.

This clone was detected only a few times. The chain recombines TRBV28 with TRBJ1-2; the match to TRBD1 covers 11 bases. V lost 2 bases and J lost 8; bases outside the gene matches: 4. Germline CDR1 reads MDHEN; CDR2 reads SYDVKM. The CDR3 totals 14 residues. The CDR3 nucleotides are TGTGCCAGCAGTTTAGGACAGGGGGCTTACGGCTACACCTTC. Protein sequence: CASSLGQGAYGYTF.

CDR3 bases: TGTGCCAGCAGCTCCTCACAGGGGGCGCGAGAGACCCAGTACTTC. Encoded protein: CASSSSQGARETQYF. The J gene is TRBJ2-5, the V gene TRBV7-6; 9 bases agree with TRBD1. The trim removed 4 bases at V and 4 bases at J, leaving 7 bases unmatched. Per germline, CDR1 SGHVS and CDR2 FNYEAQ. The CDR3 covers 15 residues.

This clone has more than one count but fewer than ten. The V call is TRBV18, the J call TRBJ1-3; D is unclear. Between the trimmed V and J ends, which lost 7 bases and 0 bases, there was a span of 10 bases. CDR1 is KGHSH, CDR2 LQKENI, per germline. This CDR3 is 14 amino acids long. In DNA form, the CDR3 reads TGTGCCAGCTGTCAAGCGAGCTCTGGAAACACCATATATTTT. Its protein is CASCQASSGNTIYF.

The chain carries TRBV6-5 and TRBJ2-3; D remains ambiguous. The CDR3 is 14 amino acids. CDR1 and CDR2 from the germline V gene are MNHEY and SVGAGI. Trimming left V 2 bases short and J 2 bases short, with 8 bases between. CDR3 nucleotide sequence: TGTGCCAGCAGTTACGGGCTGGCCACAGATACGCAGTATTTT. Amino acid sequence: CASSYGLATDTQYF.

The V gene is TRBV5-1, the J gene TRBJ2-5; weak D call: TRBD1 (6 bases). The J call is uncertain, as TRBJ2-7 better fits the DNA end. Germline CDR1 SGHRS, CDR2 YFSETQ. This CDR3 is built from 15 residues. The CDR3 coding sequence is TGCGCCAGCAGCTTGGCCGGCCAGGGGATCCACGAGCAGTACTTC. It codes for CASSLAGQGIHEQYF.